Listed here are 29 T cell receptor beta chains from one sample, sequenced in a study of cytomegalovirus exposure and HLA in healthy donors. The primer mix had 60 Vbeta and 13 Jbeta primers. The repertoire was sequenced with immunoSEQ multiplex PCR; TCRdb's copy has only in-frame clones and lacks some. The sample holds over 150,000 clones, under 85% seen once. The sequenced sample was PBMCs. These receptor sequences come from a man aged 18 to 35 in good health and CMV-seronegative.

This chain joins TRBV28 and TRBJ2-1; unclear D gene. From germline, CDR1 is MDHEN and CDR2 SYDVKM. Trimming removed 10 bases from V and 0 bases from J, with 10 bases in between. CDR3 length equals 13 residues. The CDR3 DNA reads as TGTGCCATCGTCCCGAGCTCCTACAATGAGCAGTTCTTC. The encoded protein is CAIVPSSYNEQFF.

The CDR3 nucleotides are TGTGCCAGCAGTTTAGGAGTCGCAGATACGCAGTATTTT. Translating it yields CASSLGVADTQYF. The chain links TRBV28 to TRBJ2-3; D call uncertain. V lost 2 bases and J 4 bases, leaving 7 bases between the germline ends. Germline V gene lookup returns CDR1 MDHEN and CDR2 SYDVKM. This CDR3 contains 13 residues.

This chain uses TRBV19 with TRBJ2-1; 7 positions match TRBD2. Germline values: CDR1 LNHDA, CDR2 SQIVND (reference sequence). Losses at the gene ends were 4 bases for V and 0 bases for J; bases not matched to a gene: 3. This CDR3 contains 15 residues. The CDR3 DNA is TGTGCCAGTAGTACCGCGGGAGTCTCCTACAATGAGCAGTTCTTC. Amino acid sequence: CASSTAGVSYNEQFF.

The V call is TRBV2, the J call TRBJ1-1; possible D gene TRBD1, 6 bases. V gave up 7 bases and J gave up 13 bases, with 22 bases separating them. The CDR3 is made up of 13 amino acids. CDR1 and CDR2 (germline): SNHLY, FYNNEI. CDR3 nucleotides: TGTGCCAGCACCTCCGAAGGCCAGGGGATGGTTTTCTTT. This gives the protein CASTSEGQGMVFF. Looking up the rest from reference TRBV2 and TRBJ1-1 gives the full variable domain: EPEVTQTPSHQVTQMGQEVILRCVPISNHLYFYWYRQILGQKVEFLVSFYNNEISEKSEIFDDQFSVERPDGSNFTLKIRSTKLEDSAMYFCASTSEGQGMVFFGQGTRLTVV.

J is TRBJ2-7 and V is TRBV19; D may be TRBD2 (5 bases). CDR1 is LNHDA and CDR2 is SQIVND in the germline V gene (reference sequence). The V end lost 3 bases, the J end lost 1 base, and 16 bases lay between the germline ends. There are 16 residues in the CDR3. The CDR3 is CASSIARGSPSYEQYF. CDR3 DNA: TGTGCCAGTAGTATCGCCCGGGGTTCTCCTTCCTACGAGCAGTACTTC.

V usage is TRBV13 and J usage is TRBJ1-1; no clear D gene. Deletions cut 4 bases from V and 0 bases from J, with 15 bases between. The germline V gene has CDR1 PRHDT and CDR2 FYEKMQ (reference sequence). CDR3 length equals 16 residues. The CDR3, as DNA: TGTGCCAGCAGCTATCTCACGGACTCTTTGAACACTGAAGCTTTCTTT. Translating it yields CASSYLTDSLNTEAFF.

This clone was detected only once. Here the CDR3 reads CASSSRTEDRYGYTF. In DNA, the CDR3 is TGTGCCAGCAGTTCCAGGACAGAAGACCGCTATGGCTACACCTTC. The V and J genes are TRBV6-5 and TRBJ1-2, with D maybe TRBD1 (6 bases). V was clipped by 4 bases and J by 4 bases, with 16 bases between them. Germline loops: CDR1 MNHEY, CDR2 SVGAGI. This CDR3 spans 15 amino acids.

CDR3 residues: CASSLRTGQGEETQYF. CDR3 in DNA: TGTGCCAGCAGTCTAAGGACAGGGCAGGGGGAAGAGACCCAGTACTTC. The genes are TRBV28 and TRBJ2-5, with 8 bases lining up with TRBD1. Losses at the gene ends were 5 bases for V and 3 bases for J; bases not matched to a gene: 11. The germline CDR1 and CDR2 sequences are MDHEN and SYDVKM. CDR3 length: 16 residues.

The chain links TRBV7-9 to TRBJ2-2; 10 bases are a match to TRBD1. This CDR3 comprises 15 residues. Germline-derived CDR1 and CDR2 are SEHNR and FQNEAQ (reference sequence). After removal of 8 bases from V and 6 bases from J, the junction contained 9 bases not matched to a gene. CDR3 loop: CASPNRQGAAGELFF. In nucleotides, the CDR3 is TGTGCCAGCCCTAACAGACAGGGGGCGGCCGGGGAGCTGTTTTTT.

Written as DNA, the CDR3 is TGTGCCAGCAGCTTATTGGTCCAGCGGCCATGGGGCTCCTACAATGAGCAGTTCTTC. This codes for CASSLLVQRPWGSYNEQFF. The rearrangement joins TRBV7-2 to TRBJ2-1; a possible D gene is TRBD2 (5 bases). This CDR3 spans 19 amino acids. Germline CDR1 reads SGHTA; CDR2 reads FQGNSA. V was trimmed by 2 bases and J by 0 bases, leaving 20 bases between them.

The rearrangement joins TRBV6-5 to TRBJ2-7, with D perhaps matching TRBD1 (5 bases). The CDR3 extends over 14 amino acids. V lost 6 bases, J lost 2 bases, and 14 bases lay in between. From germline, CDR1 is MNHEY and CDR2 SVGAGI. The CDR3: CASRPRQRPYEQYF. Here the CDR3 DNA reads TGTGCCAGCAGACCCAGACAGAGACCCTACGAGCAGTACTTC.

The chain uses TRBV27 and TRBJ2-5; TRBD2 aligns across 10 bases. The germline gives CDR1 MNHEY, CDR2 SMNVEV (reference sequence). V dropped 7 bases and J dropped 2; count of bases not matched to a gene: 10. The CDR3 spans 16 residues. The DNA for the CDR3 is TGTGCCAGCACAGCGGGGGGGACGAACCTTCAAGAGACCCAGTACTTC. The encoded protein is CASTAGGTNLQETQYF.

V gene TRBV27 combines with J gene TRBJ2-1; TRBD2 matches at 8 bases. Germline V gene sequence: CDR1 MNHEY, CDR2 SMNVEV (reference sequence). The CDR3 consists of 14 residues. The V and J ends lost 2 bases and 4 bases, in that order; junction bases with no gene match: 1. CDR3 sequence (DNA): TGTGCCAGCAGTTTAAGCGGGGGATACAATGAGCAGTTCTTC. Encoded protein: CASSLSGGYNEQFF.

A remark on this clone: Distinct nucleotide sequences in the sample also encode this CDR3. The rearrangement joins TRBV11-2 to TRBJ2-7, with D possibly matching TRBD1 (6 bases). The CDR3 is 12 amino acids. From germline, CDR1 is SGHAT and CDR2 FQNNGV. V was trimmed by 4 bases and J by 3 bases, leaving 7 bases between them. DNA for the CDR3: TGTGCCAGCAGCTCGACAGGCTACGAGCAGTACTTC. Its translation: CASSSTGYEQYF. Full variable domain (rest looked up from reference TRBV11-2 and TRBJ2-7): EAGVAQSPRYKIIEKRQSVAFWCNPISGHATLYWYQQILGQGPKLLIQFQNNGVVDDSQLPKDRFSAERLKGVDSTLKIQPAKLEDSAVYLCASSSTGYEQYFGPGTRLTVT.

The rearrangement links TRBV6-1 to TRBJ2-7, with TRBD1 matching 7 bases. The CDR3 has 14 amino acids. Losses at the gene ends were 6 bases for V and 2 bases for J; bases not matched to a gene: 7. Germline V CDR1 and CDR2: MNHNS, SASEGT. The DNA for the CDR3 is TGTGCCAGCAGCCACCGGGACAGTGCCTACGAGCAGTACTTC. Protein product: CASSHRDSAYEQYF.

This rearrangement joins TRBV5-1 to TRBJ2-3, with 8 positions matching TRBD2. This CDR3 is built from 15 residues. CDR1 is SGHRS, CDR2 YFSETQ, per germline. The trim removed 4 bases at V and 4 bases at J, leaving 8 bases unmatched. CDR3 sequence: CASSGVSGGPDTQYF. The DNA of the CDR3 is TGCGCCAGCAGCGGGGTCTCGGGAGGGCCAGATACGCAGTATTTT.

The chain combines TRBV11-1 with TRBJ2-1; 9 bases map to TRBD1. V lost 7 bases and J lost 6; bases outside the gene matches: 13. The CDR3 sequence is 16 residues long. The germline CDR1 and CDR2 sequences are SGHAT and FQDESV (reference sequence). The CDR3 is CASTRSRTGALNEQFF. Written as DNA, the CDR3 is TGTGCCAGCACCCGATCCCGGACAGGGGCTCTCAATGAGCAGTTCTTC.

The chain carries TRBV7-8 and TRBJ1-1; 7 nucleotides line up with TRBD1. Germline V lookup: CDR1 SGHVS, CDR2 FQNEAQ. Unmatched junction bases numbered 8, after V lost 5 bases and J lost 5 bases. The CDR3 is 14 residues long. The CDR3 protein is CASSRDREDTEAFF. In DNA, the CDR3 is TGTGCCAGCAGCCGAGACAGGGAGGATACTGAAGCTTTCTTT.

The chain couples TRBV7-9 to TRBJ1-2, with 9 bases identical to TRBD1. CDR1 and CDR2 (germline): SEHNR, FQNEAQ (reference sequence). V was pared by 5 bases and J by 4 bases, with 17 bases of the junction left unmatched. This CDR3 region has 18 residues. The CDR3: CASSDGLDRGSEFYGYTF. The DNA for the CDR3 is TGTGCCAGCAGCGACGGGCTGGACAGGGGCTCAGAATTCTATGGCTACACCTTC.

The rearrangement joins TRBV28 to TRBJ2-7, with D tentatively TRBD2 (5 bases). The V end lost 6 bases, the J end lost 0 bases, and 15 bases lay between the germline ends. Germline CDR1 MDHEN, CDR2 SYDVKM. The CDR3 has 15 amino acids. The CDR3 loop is CASSPDSLFSYEQYF. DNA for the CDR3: TGTGCCAGCAGCCCGGACTCTTTATTCTCCTACGAGCAGTACTTC.

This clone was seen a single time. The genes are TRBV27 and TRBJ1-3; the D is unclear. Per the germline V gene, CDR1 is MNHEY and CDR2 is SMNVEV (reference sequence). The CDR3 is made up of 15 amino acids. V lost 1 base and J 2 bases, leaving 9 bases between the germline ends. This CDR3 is CASSLFGSPGNTIYF. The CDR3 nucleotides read TGTGCCAGCAGTTTATTTGGTAGCCCTGGAAACACCATATATTTT.

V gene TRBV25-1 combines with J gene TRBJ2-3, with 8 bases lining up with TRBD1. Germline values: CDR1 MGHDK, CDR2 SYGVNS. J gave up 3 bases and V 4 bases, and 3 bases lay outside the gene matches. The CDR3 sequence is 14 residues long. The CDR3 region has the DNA TGTGCCAGCAGTGTAGGACAGGGAACAGATACGCAGTATTTT. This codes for CASSVGQGTDTQYF.

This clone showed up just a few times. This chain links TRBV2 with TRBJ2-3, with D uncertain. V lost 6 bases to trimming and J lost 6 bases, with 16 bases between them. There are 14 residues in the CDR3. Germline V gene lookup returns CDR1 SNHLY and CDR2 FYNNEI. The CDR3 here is CASRIMGPLDTQYF. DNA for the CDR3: TGTGCCAGCAGAATAATGGGCCCCCTGGATACGCAGTATTTT.

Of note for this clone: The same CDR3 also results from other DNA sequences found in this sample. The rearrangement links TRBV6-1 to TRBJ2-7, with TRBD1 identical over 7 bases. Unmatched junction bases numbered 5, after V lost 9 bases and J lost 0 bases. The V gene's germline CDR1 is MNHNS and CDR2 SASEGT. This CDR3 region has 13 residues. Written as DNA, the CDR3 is TGTGCCAGTATACAGGGGCACTCCTACGAGCAGTACTTC. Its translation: CASIQGHSYEQYF.

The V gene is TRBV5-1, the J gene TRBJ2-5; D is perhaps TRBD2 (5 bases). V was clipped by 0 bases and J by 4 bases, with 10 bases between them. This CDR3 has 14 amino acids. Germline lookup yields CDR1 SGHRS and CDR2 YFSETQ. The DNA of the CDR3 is TGCGCCAGCAGCTTGGCGTCGGGGATAGAGACCCAGTACTTC. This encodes CASSLASGIETQYF.

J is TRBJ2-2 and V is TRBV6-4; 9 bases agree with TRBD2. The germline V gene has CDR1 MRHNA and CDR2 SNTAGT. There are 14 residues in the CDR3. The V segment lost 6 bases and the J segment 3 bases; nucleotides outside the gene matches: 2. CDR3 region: CASSRTSDTGELFF. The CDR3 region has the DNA TGTGCCAGCAGCCGGACTAGCGACACCGGGGAGCTGTTTTTT.

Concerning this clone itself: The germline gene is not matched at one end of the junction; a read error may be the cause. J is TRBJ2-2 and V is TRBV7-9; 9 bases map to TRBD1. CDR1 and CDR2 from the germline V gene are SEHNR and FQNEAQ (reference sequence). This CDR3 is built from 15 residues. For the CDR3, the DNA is TGTTCCAGCAGCCTAACACAGGGGGCGACCGGGGAGCTGTTTTTT. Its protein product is CSSSLTQGATGELFF.

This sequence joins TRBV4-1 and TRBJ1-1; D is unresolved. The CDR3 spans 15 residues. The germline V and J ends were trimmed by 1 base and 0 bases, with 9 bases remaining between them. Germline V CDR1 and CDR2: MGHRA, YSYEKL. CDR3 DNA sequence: TGCGCCAGCAGCCAAGTAGCAAAACTGAACACTGAAGCTTTCTTT. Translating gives CASSQVAKLNTEAFF.

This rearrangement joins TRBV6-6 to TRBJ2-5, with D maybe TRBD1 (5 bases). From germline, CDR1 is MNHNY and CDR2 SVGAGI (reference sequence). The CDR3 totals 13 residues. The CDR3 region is CASRLGQQETQYF. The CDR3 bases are TGTGCTTCGAGGCTGGGGCAGCAAGAGACCCAGTACTTC.